This T cell receptor (beta chain) comes out of a study of CD8+CD57+ T cells in acquired aplastic anemia. Study background: Mean yield of DNA from sorted CD4+ and CD8+ cells was roughly 3.1 ug.

This clonotype was detected many times. Its antigen is undetermined. TCR beta VDJ and CDR3 were profiled, and genomic DNA was the template. TCRdb fed the reads into MiXCR, producing one record per CDR3 protein. The sample lists 150,000 to 200,000 distinct CDR3 sequences, less than 65% seen once, with just over 45% in the top ten. The CDR3 contains 14 residues. Germline V CDR1 and CDR2: SGHRS, YFSETQ. V shed 0 bases and J shed 7 bases, with 13 bases lying between them. Study conclusions and caveats: Common to patients and controls were approximately 30 CD8+ CDR3 sequences. Researchers reported that CD8+ Simpson's diversity was not significantly different in patients versus controls.

Input material: sorted CD4+, CD8+, or CD8+CD57+ T cells (not recorded which) from PBMCs. The clonotype originates from a human donor with severe aplastic anemia or a healthy control (not recorded which). This chain uses TRBV5-1 with TRBJ1-2; tentative D call: TRBD1 (5 bases). The CDR3 DNA follows: TGCGCCAGCAGCTTGGCTCTTTCAGGGTTTGGCTACACCTTC. Residues: CASSLALSGFGYTF.